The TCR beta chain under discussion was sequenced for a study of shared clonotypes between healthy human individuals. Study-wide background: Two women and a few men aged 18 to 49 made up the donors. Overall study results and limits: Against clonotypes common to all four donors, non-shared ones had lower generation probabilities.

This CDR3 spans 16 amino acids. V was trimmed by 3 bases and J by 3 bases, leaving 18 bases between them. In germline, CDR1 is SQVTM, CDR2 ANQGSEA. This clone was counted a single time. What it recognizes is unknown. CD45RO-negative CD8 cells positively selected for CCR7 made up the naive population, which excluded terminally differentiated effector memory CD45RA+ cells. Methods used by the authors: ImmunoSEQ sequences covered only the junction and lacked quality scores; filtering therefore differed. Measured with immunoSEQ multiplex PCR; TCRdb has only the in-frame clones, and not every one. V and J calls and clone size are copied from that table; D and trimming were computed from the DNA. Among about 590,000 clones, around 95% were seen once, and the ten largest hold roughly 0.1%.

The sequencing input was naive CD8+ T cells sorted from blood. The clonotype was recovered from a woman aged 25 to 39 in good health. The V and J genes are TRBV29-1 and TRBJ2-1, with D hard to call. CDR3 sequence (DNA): TGCAGCGTTGACGACCCGATAGCCCTATACTACAATGAGCAGTTCTTC. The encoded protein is CSVDDPIALYYNEQFF.